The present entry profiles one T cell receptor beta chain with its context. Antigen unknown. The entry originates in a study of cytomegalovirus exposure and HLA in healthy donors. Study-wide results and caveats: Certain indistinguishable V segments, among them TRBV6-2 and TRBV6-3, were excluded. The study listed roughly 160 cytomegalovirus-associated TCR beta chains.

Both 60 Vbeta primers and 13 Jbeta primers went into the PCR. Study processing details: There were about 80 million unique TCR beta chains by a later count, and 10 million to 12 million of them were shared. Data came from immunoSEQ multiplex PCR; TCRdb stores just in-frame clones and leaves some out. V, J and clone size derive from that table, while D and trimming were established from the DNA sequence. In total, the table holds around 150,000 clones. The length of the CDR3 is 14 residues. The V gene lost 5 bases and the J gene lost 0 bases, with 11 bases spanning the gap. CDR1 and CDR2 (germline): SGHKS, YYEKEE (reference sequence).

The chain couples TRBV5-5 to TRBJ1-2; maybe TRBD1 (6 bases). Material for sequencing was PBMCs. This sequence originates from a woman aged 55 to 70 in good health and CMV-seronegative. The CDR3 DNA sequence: TGTGCCAGCAGTACCGGGACAACTAACTATGGCTACACCTTC. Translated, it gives CASSTGTTNYGYTF.